This T cell receptor beta chain is from a study of T-cell memory formation after mild COVID-19 (dated by TCRdb to about 2021). Regarding the study in general: TCR sequence clusters from the two donors were found to be largely donor specific. T-cell clones expanding and contracting after mild COVID-19 in a couple of donors were tracked by longitudinal TCRalpha and TCRbeta repertoire sequencing. Two young, previously healthy adult volunteers made up the cohort, one male and one female. The investigation overall reported the following: Whether the second-wave clones peaking on day 37 were SARS-CoV-2 specific was not confirmed. Clones contracting from day 15 to 85 had balanced CD4/CD8 phenotypes, while a second wave expanding from day 15 to 37 was biased towards CD4+. Some responding clones were found in pre-infection memory, which suggests that pre-existing cross-reactive memory T cells took part in the SARS-CoV-2 response. Only two mild cases were covered in the study, and larger cohorts including severe cases with pre-infection samples were considered necessary. Contracting CD4+ clones appeared mostly in the CM and EM memory subsets, whereas CD8+ clones were enriched in EMRA.

PBMCs were isolated by Ficoll-Paque density gradient centrifugation. Data came from an Illumina NovaSeq 6000. cDNA libraries for TCRalpha and TCRbeta were prepared by 5'RACE using constant-segment primers, with sample barcodes and unique molecular identifiers added. RNA was extracted from every sample with Trizol reagent. The libraries were amplified in two PCR steps, and the second step added a second sample barcode and Illumina TruSeq adapters. Sequencing of libraries was performed on an Illumina NovaSeq with 2 x 150 bp paired-end reads. Under the source paper's analysis protocol: Demultiplexing of reads and collapsing into UMI-guided consensus sequences were performed with migec v1.2.7. Using mixcr v2.1.11, the UMI consensuses were aligned to TRA and TRB V and J templates and assembled into clonotypes. A clonotype was counted as expanded or contracted only when both edgeR and NoisET called the clonotype significant, with the noise models trained on biological replicates. For edgeR calls, the thresholds were a false discovery rate-adjusted p below 0.01 and a log2 fold-change of 1. As an exploratory analysis of dynamics, max-normalized trajectories of the 1000 most abundant clonotypes were examined with PCA combined with hierarchical clustering. Separately sequenced CD4+ and CD8+ repertoires were used to assign the CD4 or CD8 phenotype of responding clones. The public reads were quality trimmed at Q25 with fastp and then assembled into clones with MiXCR by TCRdb, keeping productive beta chains. Rows are combined by CDR3 protein, so each entry shows the most common genes and DNA. TCRdb's processing, not the study's, gives the V and J calls here. This sample holds hundreds of thousands of distinct CDR3 sequences; roughly 8.2% were observed only once. About 22% of the sample lies in the top ten.

The germline V gene provides CDR1 MNHEY and CDR2 SVGAGI. From the cysteine up to the phenylalanine, the CDR3 has a length of 14 residues. The kept DNA is CDR3 alone, 42 bases in frame from the first base. The germline ends are 17 bases apart after V is trimmed by 7 bases and J by 10 bases. About this clonotype: Its cognate antigen has yet to be identified. Base-call qualities are not available, and no considerably larger clone is one nucleotide away.

The sequence links TRBV6-5 to TRBJ1-6, with an unclear D gene assignment. The sequence came from a man aged 18 to 29 who had mild COVID-19 (a few samples of this study predate the infection). The sample titles of this study are shuffled in the database, so cell type and time point are left out; the donor was told from shared clones. Sequenced sample: PBMCs or a T cell subset sorted from them (not recorded which). Here the CDR3 is given as CASTPGGQESPLHF. The nucleotide sequence reads TGTGCCAGCACCCCGGGCGGTCAAGAGTCACCCCTCCACTTT.